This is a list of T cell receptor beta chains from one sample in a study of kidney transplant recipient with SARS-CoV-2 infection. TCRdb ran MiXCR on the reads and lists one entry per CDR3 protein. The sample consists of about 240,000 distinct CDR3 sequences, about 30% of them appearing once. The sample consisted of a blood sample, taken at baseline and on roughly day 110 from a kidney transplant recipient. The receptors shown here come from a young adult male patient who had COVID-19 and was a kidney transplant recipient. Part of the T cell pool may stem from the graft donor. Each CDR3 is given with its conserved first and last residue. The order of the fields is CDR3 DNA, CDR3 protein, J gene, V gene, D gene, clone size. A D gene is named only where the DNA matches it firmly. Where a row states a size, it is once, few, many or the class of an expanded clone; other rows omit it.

TGTGCCAGCACCAGAGGGGCCGAGCAGTACTTC CASTRGAEQYF TRBJ2-7 TRBV12-3/TRBV12-4 NA many
TGTGCCAGCAGTTCCGCCAGGCCTTACGGAAAGACCTATGGCTACACCTTC CASSSARPYGKTYGYTF TRBJ1-2 TRBV6-9 NA NA
TGTGGCAGTTCGAAGCTTGATAGCCGAAAGACCTATGGCTACACCTTC CGSSKLDSRKTYGYTF TRBJ1-2 TRBV8-2 NA few
TGTGCCTGGAGTGACTATACAGGCGGGAACTATGGCTACACCTTC CAWSDYTGGNYGYTF TRBJ1-2 TRBV30 NA many
TGTGCCAGCACCAAAGGGACAGGGGGTGAAGCTTTCTTT CASTKGTGGEAFF TRBJ1-1 TRBV6-2/TRBV6-3 TRBD1 few
TGTGCCAGCAGTGTACGGGGCCTCTCCTACGAGCAGTACTTC CASSVRGLSYEQYF TRBJ2-7 TRBV6-5 NA many
TGTGCCGGCAGCTTAGGACCGGTGTCAAATACACTGTTTTTT CAGSLGPVSNTLFF TRBJ1-4 TRBV11-2 NA NA
TGTGCCAGCACTCTGCTGGACAGGCGGCGCAATCAGCCCCAGCATTTT CASTLLDRRRNQPQHF TRBJ1-5 TRBV2 TRBD1 many
TGCAGTGCTAGAGGCCCCGGGACCAATCAGCCCCAGCATTTT CSARGPGTNQPQHF TRBJ1-5 TRBV20-1 NA many
TGCAGCGCCCGCCACTACAATGAAAAACTGTTTTTT CSARHYNEKLFF TRBJ1-4 TRBV29-1 NA many
TGTGCCAGCAGCAAAGGCAGGGACCAAAAGACCCAGTACTTC CASSKGRDQKTQYF TRBJ2-5 TRBV21-1 NA NA
TGCGCCAGCAGCCAGAGCGTGTGGGTAGTCTACAATGAGCAGTTCTTC CASSQSVWVVYNEQFF TRBJ2-1 TRBV4-1 NA few
TGTGCCAGCAGCCTTGGGCTAGCGGTCCCCTACGAGCAGTACTTC CASSLGLAVPYEQYF TRBJ2-7 TRBV7-2 TRBD2 many
TGCAGTTCGGAGAGGTGGGGCGGTAGCAATCAGCCCCGGCATTTT CSSERWGGSNQPRHF TRBJ1-5 TRBV20-1 NA NA
TGCAGTGCCAGACAGAGCGGAACTAATGAAAAACTGTTTTTT CSARQSGTNEKLFF TRBJ1-4 TRBV20-1 NA many
TGCGCCAGCAGCCCGGGACTAGCGGGAGCGTTC CASSPGLAGAF TRBJ2-7 TRBV5-1 TRBD2 few
TGTGCCAGCAGTAGCCTGCGTAGGGCGGACATTCAGTACTTC CASSSLRRADIQYF TRBJ2-4 TRBV27 NA few
TGTGCCAGCAGCTTAAGGGGGGCAGAAAAACTGTTTTTT CASSLRGAEKLFF TRBJ1-4 TRBV11-2 NA many
TGCGCCAGCAGATTGGGCCCACAGGGGGAAGCTTTCTTT CASRLGPQGEAFF TRBJ1-1 TRBV5-1 TRBD1 many
TGCGCCAGCAGCTTGCCAGCGCCCCAAGAGACCCAGTACTTC CASSLPAPQETQYF TRBJ2-5 TRBV5-1 NA NA
TGTGCCAGCAGCTACAGACAGGGACAAGAGACCCAGTACTTC CASSYRQGQETQYF TRBJ2-5 TRBV3-1 TRBD1 many
TGCGCCAGCAGCCTTTGTCGACTAGAACCACAAAGTCGGGCCAACGCCCTGACTTTC CASSLCRLEPQSRANALTF TRBJ2-6 TRBV4-1 NA NA
TGTGCCAGTAGTATAGGAGTTGGGACTAGCGGGAGGTACAATGAGCAGTTCTTC CASSIGVGTSGRYNEQFF TRBJ2-1 TRBV19 TRBD2 few
TGTGCCATCAGTGAAAACCGGGCTAGCGGTAAAGAGACCCAGTACTTC CAISENRASGKETQYF TRBJ2-5 TRBV10-3 TRBD2 NA
TGTGCCAGCAGCTCCGTTGGTCCCATTTCAGGCTTGACCGGGGAGCTGTTTTTT CASSSVGPISGLTGELFF TRBJ2-2 TRBV3-1 NA many
TGTGCCAGCAGCCAGCTTCGCACCCTTCGAAAGACCTATGGCTACACCTTC CASSQLRTLRKTYGYTF TRBJ1-2 TRBV3-1 NA NA
TGTGCCAGCAGCCGCCGGGACGGCTTGAACACTGAAGCTTTCTTT CASSRRDGLNTEAFF TRBJ1-1 TRBV6-5 NA many
TGTGCCTGGACAAAGACTAGTGCGGAGACCCAGTACTTC CAWTKTSAETQYF TRBJ2-5 TRBV30 NA NA
TGCAGTGCTAGGTTTCGGGGCGGTGGAAACACCATATATTTT CSARFRGGGNTIYF TRBJ1-3 TRBV20-1 NA many
TGTGCCAGCAGCCCCAGCCTAGCGGGGGCAGATACGCAGTATTTT CASSPSLAGADTQYF TRBJ2-3 TRBV3-1 TRBD2 few
TGTGCCAGCAAACAGGGGGCATTTGGCTACGAGCAGTACTTC CASKQGAFGYEQYF TRBJ2-7 TRBV7-2 TRBD1 many
TGTGCCAGCAGTGAAGCCCCCCAAATGTACTCCTACAATGAGCAGTTCTTC CASSEAPQMYSYNEQFF TRBJ2-1 TRBV6-1 NA NA
TGTGCCAGCAGCCCCCTCGTGGGGACTGCCACCGGGGAGCTGTTTTTT CASSPLVGTATGELFF TRBJ2-2 TRBV9 NA many